These 22 T cell receptor beta chains came from one sample sequenced in a study of naive and memory T cell subsets. The library had UMIs added by 3' ligation of an oligonucleotide to TCR cDNA. The SP2 primer and nested alpha and beta constant region primers amplified ligated cDNA in four rounds. Via MiXCR, TCRdb re-called the 5' RACE reads, giving one row per CDR3 protein. The sample includes 55,000 to 70,000 distinct CDR3 sequences, under 10% of them seen just once. These receptors originate from a female donor in good health.

This clonotype was seen many times. This chain links TRBV5-6 with TRBJ1-1; D uncertain. CDR3 length: 14 amino acids. Germline lookup yields CDR1 SGHDT and CDR2 YYEEEE. V dropped 0 bases and J dropped 5 bases, with 11 bases sitting between them. CDR3 in amino acids: CASSLAASRTEAFF. The CDR3, as DNA: TGTGCCAGCAGCTTGGCTGCATCACGGACTGAAGCTTTCTTT.

This clonotype was seen more than once but under ten times. The chain couples TRBV5-1 to TRBJ1-2; a possible D gene is TRBD1 (5 bases). Trimming took off 0 bases at V and 5 bases at J, with 14 bases between the two ends. Per germline, CDR1 SGHRS and CDR2 YFSETQ. This CDR3 has 15 amino acids. CDR3 DNA sequence: TGCGCCAGCAGCTTGGACGGAGACAGTCTTTATGGCTACACCTTC. Residues: CASSLDGDSLYGYTF.

This clonotype was counted many times. This chain joins TRBV4-3 and TRBJ1-5, with no clear D. In germline, CDR1 is LGHNA, CDR2 YSLEER. The V end was cut by 2 bases, the J end by 2 bases, with 7 bases between. This CDR3 has 14 residues. The CDR3 bases are TGCGCCAGCAGCCAAAGGTGGGGCAATCAGCCCCAGCATTTT. It codes for CASSQRWGNQPQHF.

In this sample, this clonotype turned up many times. The chain couples TRBV5-8 to TRBJ1-4; no definite D call. The CDR3 sequence is 13 residues long. Germline V gives CDR1 SGHTS, CDR2 YDEGEE. V shed 4 bases and J shed 0 bases, with 4 bases lying between them. The CDR3 protein is CASSPATNEKLFF. The CDR3 coding sequence is TGTGCCAGCAGCCCTGCAACTAATGAAAAACTGTTTTTT.

This clonotype has a handful of counts. This sequence joins TRBV29-1 and TRBJ2-2, with D possibly TRBD2 on 6 matching bases. Trimming removed 3 bases at V and 4 bases at J, with 9 bases between. Germline CDR1 reads SQVTM; CDR2 reads ANQGSEA. The CDR3 contains 13 residues. The CDR3 region is CSVDREVTGELFF. The CDR3 DNA reads TGCAGCGTTGACAGGGAGGTCACCGGGGAGCTGTTTTTT.

This clonotype has more than one count but fewer than ten. The CDR3 loop is CAWSTNRGRQPQHF. CDR3 nucleotide sequence: TGTGCCTGGAGTACCAACAGGGGCAGGCAGCCCCAGCATTTT. The chain links TRBV30 to TRBJ1-5, with 7 bases identical to TRBD1. CDR1 GTSNPN and CDR2 SVGIG come from the germline V gene (reference sequence). CDR3 length equals 14 residues. Losses at the gene ends were 2 bases for V and 7 bases for J; bases not matched to a gene: 8.

Many counts were recorded for this clonotype. V is TRBV6-1 and J is TRBJ1-2; D perhaps matches TRBD1 (5 bases). The CDR3 length is 15 residues. CDR1 and CDR2 from the germline V gene are MNHNS and SASEGT. Trimming stripped 3 bases from V and 4 bases from J, with 15 bases between. CDR3 loop: CASSEGTPELYGYTF. CDR3 in DNA: TGTGCCAGCAGTGAGGGGACGCCGGAACTCTATGGCTACACCTTC.

This clonotype has a count of ten or more. CDR3 coding DNA: TGTGCCAGCAGCTTTTCAAGGGACTACGAGCAGTACTTC. This sequence encodes CASSFSRDYEQYF. The chain uses TRBV7-8 and TRBJ2-7; D unresolved. This CDR3 contains 13 residues. The germline gives CDR1 SGHVS, CDR2 FQNEAQ. V gave up 3 bases and J gave up 3 bases, with 9 bases separating them.

This clonotype was counted at least ten times. The chain employs TRBV12-5 and TRBJ1-5, with D unclear. Germline CDR1 LGHNT, CDR2 FRNRAP. Trimming removed 0 bases from V and 3 bases from J, with 15 bases in between. There are 17 residues in the CDR3. This CDR3 reads CASGLVLGRSYNQPQHF. CDR3 DNA sequence: TGTGCTAGTGGTTTGGTATTAGGCAGGAGCTACAATCAGCCCCAGCATTTT.

In this sample, this clonotype turned up a few times. This chain links TRBV6-1 with TRBJ2-1, with 9 bases fitting TRBD1. This CDR3 has 16 amino acids. V was pared by 4 bases and J by 2 bases, with 6 bases of the junction left unmatched. CDR1 and CDR2 (germline): MNHNS, SASEGT. CDR3 sequence (DNA): TGTGCCAGCAGTGCCAGGACAGGGGCGACCTACAATGAGCAGTTCTTC. This gives the protein CASSARTGATYNEQFF.

The genes are TRBV5-1 and TRBJ2-3; 10 bases align to TRBD2. Germline assignment: CDR1 SGHRS and CDR2 YFSETQ. V trimming: 4 bases; J trimming: 2 bases; junction bases outside the gene matches: 4. This CDR3 contains 15 residues. CDR3 nucleotide sequence: TGCGCCAGCAGCGTGACTAGCGGGCCCACAGATACGCAGTATTTT. Amino acid sequence: CASSVTSGPTDTQYF.

V is TRBV9 and J is TRBJ2-2, with D possibly TRBD2 on 7 matching bases. Germline loops: CDR1 SGDLS, CDR2 YYNGEE. This CDR3 comprises 16 residues. V was clipped by 4 bases and J by 1 base, with 14 bases between them. The DNA of the CDR3 is TGTGCCAGCAGCTCCCCCGGGGGGCAGAACACCGGGGAGCTGTTTTTT. This translates into CASSSPGGQNTGELFF.

The chain recombines TRBV4-1 with TRBJ2-3, with a weak D call TRBD2 (7 bases). CDR1 is MGHRA, CDR2 YSYEKL, per germline. Trimming removed 1 base from V and 2 bases from J, with 19 bases in between. The CDR3 covers 18 residues. Here the CDR3 DNA reads TGCGCCAGCAGCCAAGGGGGGGGGCCACTAGACAACACAGATACGCAGTATTTT. Translated: CASSQGGGPLDNTDTQYF.

The chain links TRBV14 to TRBJ2-5; D is unclear. Per the germline V gene, CDR1 is SGHDN and CDR2 is FVKESK. This CDR3 region has 12 residues. The V and J ends lost 8 bases and 4 bases respectively, with 11 bases between them. CDR3: CASGRSRETQYF. CDR3 sequence (DNA): TGTGCCAGCGGAAGGTCGAGAGAGACCCAGTACTTC.

This clonotype was seen only a few times. The chain couples TRBV12-3 or TRBV12-4 to TRBJ2-7, with TRBD1 matching over 8 bases. J was trimmed by 7 bases and V by 5 bases; bases with no gene match: 7. This CDR3 region has 13 residues. CDR3 sequence: CASSVGQGWEQYF. As DNA, the CDR3 is TGTGCCAGCAGTGTAGGACAGGGATGGGAGCAGTACTTC.

In this sample, this clonotype turned up a few times. The chain carries TRBV3-1 and TRBJ1-3; D not resolved. V dropped 1 base and J dropped 0 bases, with 13 bases sitting between them. Germline V lookup: CDR1 LGHDT, CDR2 YNNKEL (reference sequence). This CDR3 region has 17 residues. CDR3 region: CASSQVLGRSSGNTIYF. CDR3 DNA sequence: TGTGCCAGCAGCCAAGTTCTCGGCAGGAGCTCTGGAAACACCATATATTTT.

The rearrangement links TRBV4-1 to TRBJ2-5, with 7 bases matching TRBD1. V dropped 4 bases and J dropped 2; count of bases not matched to a gene: 10. CDR3 length: 16 amino acids. Germline-derived CDR1 and CDR2 are MGHRA and YSYEKL. The CDR3 bases are TGCGCCAGCAGCCTTGGGGAAGGGGGCGGGCAAGAGACCCAGTACTTC. It specifies CASSLGEGGGQETQYF.

V gene TRBV4-3 combines with J gene TRBJ1-1, with TRBD1 matching over 7 bases. J gave up 4 bases and V 0 bases, and 5 bases lay outside the gene matches. The CDR3 is made up of 15 amino acids. Germline V gene data show CDR1 as LGHNA and CDR2 as YSLEER. The DNA of the CDR3 is TGCGCCAGCAGCCAAGATATAGGGGGCGGCACTGAAGCTTTCTTT. Translating it yields CASSQDIGGGTEAFF.

At least ten counts were recorded for this clonotype. This chain uses TRBV6-5 with TRBJ1-1, with D possibly matching TRBD1 (5 bases). Germline-derived CDR1 and CDR2 are MNHEY and SVGAGI. The V and J ends lost 7 bases and 2 bases respectively, with 17 bases between them. This CDR3 has 15 residues. The CDR3: CASIFLSGQNTEAFF. DNA for the CDR3: TGTGCCAGCATCTTCCTTTCGGGGCAAAACACTGAAGCTTTCTTT.

The V and J genes are TRBV11-1 and TRBJ2-3; D is uncertain. V was pared by 3 bases and J by 2 bases, with 15 bases between. Germline CDR1 SGHAT, CDR2 FQDESV (reference sequence). The CDR3 is 16 amino acids. CDR3: CASSFTIGEYTDTQYF. The DNA for the CDR3 is TGTGCCAGCAGCTTTACCATTGGCGAGTACACAGATACGCAGTATTTT.

This clonotype was detected many times. CDR3 sequence reads: CASSVADRQPQHF. CDR3 in DNA: TGTGCCAGCAGCGTAGCTGACAGGCAGCCCCAGCATTTT. The gene calls are TRBV9 and TRBJ1-5, with a tentative D call TRBD1 (6 bases). This CDR3 has 13 amino acids. V shed 0 bases and J shed 7 bases, with 8 bases lying between them. The germline CDR1 and CDR2 sequences are SGDLS and YYNGEE.

This clonotype was found many times. The chain couples TRBV19 to TRBJ1-5; TRBD1 matches 7 bases. V lost 1 base to trimming and J lost 6 bases; unmatched junction nucleotides: 9. The CDR3 is made up of 16 amino acids. Germline CDR1 is LNHDA and CDR2 is SQIVND (reference sequence). CDR3 loop: CASSIGLNRGSQPQHF. The DNA of the CDR3 is TGTGCCAGTAGTATAGGGTTGAACAGGGGAAGTCAGCCCCAGCATTTT.